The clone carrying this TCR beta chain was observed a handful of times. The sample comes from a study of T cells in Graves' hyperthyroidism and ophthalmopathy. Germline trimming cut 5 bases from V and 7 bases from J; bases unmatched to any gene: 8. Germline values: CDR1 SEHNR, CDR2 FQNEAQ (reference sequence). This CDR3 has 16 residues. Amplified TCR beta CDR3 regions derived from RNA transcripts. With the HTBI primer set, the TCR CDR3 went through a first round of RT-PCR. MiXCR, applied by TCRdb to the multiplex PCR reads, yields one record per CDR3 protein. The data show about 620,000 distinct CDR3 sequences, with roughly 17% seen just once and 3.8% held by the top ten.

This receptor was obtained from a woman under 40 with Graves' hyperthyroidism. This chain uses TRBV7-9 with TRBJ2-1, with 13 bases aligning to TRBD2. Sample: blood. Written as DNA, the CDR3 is TGTGCCAGCAGCACCACTAGCGGGAGGGCTGGGAATGAGCAGTTCTTC. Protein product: CASSTTSGRAGNEQFF.